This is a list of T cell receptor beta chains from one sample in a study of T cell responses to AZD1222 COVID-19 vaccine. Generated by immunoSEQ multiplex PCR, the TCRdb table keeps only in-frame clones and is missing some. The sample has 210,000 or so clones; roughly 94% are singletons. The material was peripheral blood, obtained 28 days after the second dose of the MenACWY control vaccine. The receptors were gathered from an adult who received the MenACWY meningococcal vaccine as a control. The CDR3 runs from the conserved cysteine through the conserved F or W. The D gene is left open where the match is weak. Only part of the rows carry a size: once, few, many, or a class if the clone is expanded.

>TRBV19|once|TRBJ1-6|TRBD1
CASSMIGGGSNSPLHF
TGTGCCAGTAGTATGATCGGAGGGGGCTCGAATTCACCCCTCCACTTT
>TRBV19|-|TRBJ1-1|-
CASSTWGGTEAFF
TGTGCCAGTAGTACGTGGGGGGGAACTGAAGCTTTCTTT
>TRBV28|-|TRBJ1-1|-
CGSTDMNTEAFF
TGTGGTTCCACTGACATGAACACTGAAGCTTTCTTT
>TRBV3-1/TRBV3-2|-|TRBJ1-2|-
CASSQGRAERLRGGYTF
TGTGCCAGCAGCCAAGGGCGGGCCGAGAGACTCAGAGGTGGCTACACCTTC
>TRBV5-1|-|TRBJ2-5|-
CASSFLYGETQYF
TGCGCCAGCAGCTTTCTTTACGGAGAGACCCAGTACTTC
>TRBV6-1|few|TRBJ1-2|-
CASSEGKSGGIGYTF
TGTGCCAGCAGTGAAGGAAAGTCGGGGGGAATAGGCTACACCTTC
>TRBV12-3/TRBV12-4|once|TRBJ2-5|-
CASSFGAQETQYF
TGTGCCAGCAGTTTCGGGGCACAAGAGACCCAGTACTTC
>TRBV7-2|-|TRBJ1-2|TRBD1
CASSSTGVGYGYTF
TGTGCCAGCAGCTCGACAGGGGTAGGCTATGGCTACACCTTC
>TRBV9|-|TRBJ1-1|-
CASSVGEWGTAFF
TGTGCCAGCAGCGTAGGAGAGTGGGGGACAGCTTTCTTT
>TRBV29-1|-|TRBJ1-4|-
CSAGGDLNEKLFF
TGCAGCGCCGGCGGGGACCTCAATGAAAAACTGTTTTTT